Included here is one T cell receptor beta chain sequence, with context. Per the authors' pipeline: Nucleated cell number was recorded as an estimate derived from reference gene primer amplification. Data came from immunoSEQ multiplex PCR; TCRdb stores just in-frame clones and leaves some out. V, J and clone size reflect that table, while D and trimming were determined from the DNA. This sample carries 80,000 to 100,000 clones, more than 70% of them seen once, and the ten largest clones take just under 20%. These data belong to a study of blood T cell repertoires in COVID-19. The overall study: The samples span acute and convalescent COVID-19 from the United States, Italy and Spain. Sources were T cells, B-cell-depleted T cells, or PBMCs; the material itself was cDNA or gDNA.

The V end was cut by 7 bases, the J end by 4 bases, with 8 bases between. The CDR3 length is 12 residues. Germline CDR1 and CDR2: LNHDA and SQIVND (reference sequence). The source of this sequence is a human donor in a cohort sampled during active COVID-19. The J gene is TRBJ2-1, the V gene TRBV19; D is uncertain. Sequencing used peripheral blood. Written as DNA, the CDR3 is TGTGCCAGTACCTCTAGATACAATGAGCAGTTCTTC. It encodes CASTSRYNEQFF.